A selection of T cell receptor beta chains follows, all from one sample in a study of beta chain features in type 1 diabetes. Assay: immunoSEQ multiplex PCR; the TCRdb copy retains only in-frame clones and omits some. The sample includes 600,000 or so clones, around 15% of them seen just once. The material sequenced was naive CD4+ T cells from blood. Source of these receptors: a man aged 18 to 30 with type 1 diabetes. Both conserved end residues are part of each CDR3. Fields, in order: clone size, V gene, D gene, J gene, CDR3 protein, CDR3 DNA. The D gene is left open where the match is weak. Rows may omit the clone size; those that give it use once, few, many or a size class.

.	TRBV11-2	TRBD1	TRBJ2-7	CASSFDRGLYEQYF	TGTGCCAGCAGCTTCGACAGGGGGCTTTACGAGCAGTACTTC
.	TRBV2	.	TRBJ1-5	CASMGLPPEPQHF	TGTGCCAGCATGGGTCTTCCGCCCGAGCCCCAGCATTTT
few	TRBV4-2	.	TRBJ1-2	CASSRAGYGYTF	TGTGCCAGCAGCCGGGCAGGGTATGGCTACACCTTC
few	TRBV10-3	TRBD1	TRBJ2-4	CAISATGTENIQYF	TGTGCCATCAGTGCAACCGGGACAGAAAACATTCAGTACTTC
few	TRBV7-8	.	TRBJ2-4	CASGIGSVAKNIQYF	TGTGCCAGCGGGATAGGGTCAGTCGCCAAAAACATTCAGTACTTC
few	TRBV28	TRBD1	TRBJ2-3	CASSSPGQGSDTQYF	TGTGCCAGCAGTTCCCCCGGACAGGGGTCAGATACGCAGTATTTT
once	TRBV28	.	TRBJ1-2	CASNPEGYGYTF	TGTGCCAGCAACCCGGAAGGTTATGGCTACACCTTC
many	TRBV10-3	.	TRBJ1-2	CAIRDYGYTF	TGTGCCATCAGGGACTATGGCTACACCTTC
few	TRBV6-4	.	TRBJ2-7	CASSDSRRDFTYEQYF	TGTGCCAGCAGTGACTCGAGGAGGGACTTTACCTACGAGCAGTACTTC
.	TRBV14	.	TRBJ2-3	CASSADYTQYF	TGTGCCAGCAGTGCGGATTATACGCAGTATTTT
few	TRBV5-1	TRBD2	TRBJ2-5	CASSQGLADQETQYF	TGCGCCAGCAGCCAGGGACTAGCGGACCAAGAGACCCAGTACTTC
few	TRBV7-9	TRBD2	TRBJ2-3	CASSRPSGFTDTQYF	TGTGCCAGCAGCCGACCTAGCGGATTCACAGATACGCAGTATTTT
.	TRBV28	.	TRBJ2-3	CASKYSTDTQYF	TGTGCCTCCAAATATAGCACAGATACGCAGTATTTT
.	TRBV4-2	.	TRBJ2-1	CASSSGSPSSYNEQFF	TGTGCCAGCAGCTCTGGCTCCCCGAGCTCCTACAATGAGCAGTTCTTC
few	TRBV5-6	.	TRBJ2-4	CASSSRDGSLAKNIQYF	TGTGCCAGCAGCTCGCGGGACGGGAGCCTAGCCAAAAACATTCAGTACTTC
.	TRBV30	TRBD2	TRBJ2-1	CAWSVFDGGRADEQFF	TGTGCCTGGAGTGTATTCGACGGCGGGAGGGCGGATGAGCAGTTCTTC